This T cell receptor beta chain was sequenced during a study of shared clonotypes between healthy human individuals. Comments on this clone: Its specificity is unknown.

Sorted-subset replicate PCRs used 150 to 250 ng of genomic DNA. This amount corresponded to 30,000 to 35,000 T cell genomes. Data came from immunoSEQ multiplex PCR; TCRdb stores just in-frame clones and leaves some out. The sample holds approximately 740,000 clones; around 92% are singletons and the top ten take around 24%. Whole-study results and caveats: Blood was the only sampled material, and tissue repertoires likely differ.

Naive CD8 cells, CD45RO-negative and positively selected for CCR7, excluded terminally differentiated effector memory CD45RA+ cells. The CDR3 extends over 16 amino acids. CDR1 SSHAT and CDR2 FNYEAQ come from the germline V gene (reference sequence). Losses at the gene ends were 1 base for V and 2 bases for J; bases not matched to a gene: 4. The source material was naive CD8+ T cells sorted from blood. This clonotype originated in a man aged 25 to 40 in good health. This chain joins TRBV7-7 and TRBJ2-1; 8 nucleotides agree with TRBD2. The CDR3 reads CASSLGAGAPYNEQFF. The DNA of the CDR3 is TGTGCCAGCAGCTTAGGAGCGGGAGCCCCCTACAATGAGCAGTTCTTC. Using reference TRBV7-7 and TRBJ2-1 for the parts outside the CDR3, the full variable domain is GAGVSQSPRYKVTKRGQDVTLRCDPISSHATLYWYQQALGQGPEFLTYFNYEAQPDKSGLPSDRFSAERPEGSISTLTIQRTEQRDSAMYRCASSLGAGAPYNEQFFGPGTRLTVL.